Following are 18 T cell receptor beta chains from one sample sequenced in a study of shared clonotypes between healthy human individuals. The protocol was immunoSEQ multiplex PCR, while the TCRdb copy is restricted to in-frame clones and leaves out a portion. The sample yields a few million clones, just under 95% seen once. The material sequenced was naive CD4+ T cells from PBMCs. As for subset: CD45RA+ positively selected. Every receptor here comes from a young man in good health. Some clones in this sample may be carry-over from other donors' samples.

The chain uses TRBV5-1 and TRBJ2-2; D is unclear. The CDR3 sequence is 17 residues long. The V end lost 1 base, the J end lost 0 bases, and 13 bases lay between the germline ends. Germline CDR1 reads SGHRS; CDR2 reads YFSETQ. DNA of the CDR3: TGCGCCAGCAGCTTGAACAGTATTCCGGCGAACACCGGGGAGCTGTTTTTT. Translating it yields CASSLNSIPANTGELFF. Full variable domain (outside the CDR3, taken from reference TRBV5-1 and TRBJ2-2): KAGVTQTPRYLIKTRGQQVTLSCSPISGHRSVSWYQQTPGQGLQFLFEYFSETQRNKGNFPGRFSGRQFSNSRSEMNVSTLELGDSALYLCASSLNSIPANTGELFFGEGSRLTVL.

To note about this clone: This CDR3 is also generated by other DNA sequences in the sample. The gene calls are TRBV14 and TRBJ1-5; D is uncertain. The CDR3 is 13 residues long. CDR1 SGHDN and CDR2 FVKESK come from the germline V gene. Trimming removed 1 base from V and 3 bases from J, with 4 bases in between. This CDR3 is CASSQGYNQPQHF. CDR3 bases: TGTGCCAGCAGCCAAGGCTACAATCAGCCCCAGCATTTT.

The chain carries TRBV19 and TRBJ1-5; D is uncertain. CDR1 is LNHDA and CDR2 is SQIVND in the germline V gene (reference sequence). Trimming cost V 6 bases and J 10 bases, with 19 bases left between them. The CDR3 runs to 14 residues. The DNA for the CDR3 is TGTGCCAGTAGAAGGCTATCTTCTACTTCACCCCAGCATTTT. It encodes CASRRLSSTSPQHF.

The chain employs TRBV23-1 and TRBJ2-5; 7 bases are shared with TRBD1. TRBV23-1 is noted as an ORF with a role that remains uncertain. V lost 3 bases and J lost 4; bases outside the gene matches: 17. The CDR3 sequence is 18 residues long. CDR3 nucleotide sequence: TGCGCCAGCAGTCAGTCGGACAGGCCTCACGAACCGGGAGAGACCCAGTACTTC. Protein product: CASSQSDRPHEPGETQYF.

This clone appeared a single time. The genes are TRBV4-3 and TRBJ2-7, with D unresolved. This CDR3 region has 14 residues. From germline, CDR1 is LGHNA and CDR2 YSLEER. V was trimmed by 4 bases and J by 0 bases, leaving 10 bases between them. The CDR3 nucleotides read TGCGCCAGCAGCCGAGGCCAGTACTCCTACGAGCAGTACTTC. Encoded protein: CASSRGQYSYEQYF.

The chain uses TRBV2 and TRBJ2-5, with 11 nucleotides matching TRBD1. V shed 8 bases and J 7 bases; nucleotides not matched to a gene: 6. In germline, CDR1 is SNHLY, CDR2 FYNNEI. The CDR3 contains 13 residues. CDR3 coding DNA: TGTGCCAGCGGGGGACAGGGGGTTGGGACCCAGTACTTC. This translates into CASGGQGVGTQYF.

The chain carries TRBV6-5 and TRBJ2-3; 8 positions match TRBD2. V was clipped by 5 bases and J by 2 bases; unmatched bases: 3. Looked up from germline, CDR1 is MNHEY and CDR2 is SVGAGI. The CDR3 runs 14 residues. The CDR3 spells CASSETSVTDTQYF. The DNA for the CDR3 is TGTGCCAGCAGTGAGACTAGCGTCACAGATACGCAGTATTTT.

The CDR3 DNA reads TGTGCCAGCAACATAAGGGAGGGATCCGGGGAGCTGTTTTTT. This gives the protein CASNIREGSGELFF. The chain carries TRBV28 and TRBJ2-2, with 7 bases fitting TRBD2. CDR3 length: 14 residues. Trimming at V came to 7 bases and at J to 6 bases, leaving 8 bases not matched to a gene. In germline, CDR1 is MDHEN, CDR2 SYDVKM.

This chain links TRBV28 with TRBJ2-7; TRBD1 agrees at 12 bases. Trimming took 5 bases from V and 6 from J; bases not matched to a gene: 8. Germline loops: CDR1 MDHEN, CDR2 SYDVKM. This CDR3 contains 15 residues. The DNA of the CDR3 is TGTGCCAGCAGTATCCCCGGGACAGGGGGCGTCGAGCAGTACTTC. Translation: CASSIPGTGGVEQYF.

The V call is TRBV15, the J call TRBJ2-2, with D unclear. This CDR3 has 16 amino acids. Germline V CDR1 and CDR2: LNHNV, YYDKDF (reference sequence). Trimming stripped 5 bases from V and 0 bases from J, with 13 bases between. CDR3: CATSPTVGANTGELFF. DNA of the CDR3: TGTGCCACCAGCCCTACGGTGGGCGCGAACACCGGGGAGCTGTTTTTT.

The rearrangement uses TRBV29-1 and TRBJ1-1; D gene unclear. V lost 6 bases and J lost 3, with 17 bases in between. This CDR3 is 14 amino acids long. The germline CDR1 and CDR2 sequences are SQVTM and ANQGSEA. The DNA for the CDR3 is TGCAGCGTGGCCCTACTTACCTTGGACACTGAAGCTTTCTTT. The encoded protein is CSVALLTLDTEAFF.

This chain uses TRBV4-2 with TRBJ2-7; D possibly corresponds to TRBD1 (6 bases). This CDR3 spans 16 amino acids. CDR1 and CDR2 from the germline V gene are LGHNA and YNFKEQ. Trimming left V 0 bases short and J 3 bases short, with 15 bases between. CDR3 DNA sequence: TGTGCCAGCAGCCAAGAACAGGGCCGGGAACACTACGAGCAGTACTTC. Its translation is CASSQEQGREHYEQYF.

The chain recombines TRBV18 with TRBJ1-5, with D possibly being TRBD1 (5 bases). The V end lost 4 bases, the J end lost 3 bases, and 16 bases lay between the germline ends. Germline CDR1 reads KGHSH; CDR2 reads LQKENI. The CDR3 is 16 amino acids. The CDR3 protein is CASSRNTRANNQPQHF. The CDR3 DNA sequence: TGTGCCAGCTCACGGAATACCAGGGCGAACAATCAGCCCCAGCATTTT.

Concerning this clone itself: At one boundary the junction diverges from the germline segment, which might be a read error. V gene TRBV6-5 combines with J gene TRBJ2-4, with a weak D call TRBD1 (6 bases). The CDR3 has 16 amino acids. Germline V gene data show CDR1 as MNHEY and CDR2 as SVGAGI. The CDR3 region has the DNA TGTGCCAGCGGTTACACAGGGCGTCGGGCCAAAAACATTCAGTACTTC. Translated, it gives CASGYTGRRAKNIQYF.

This chain's CDR3 is CASSQVVFGDEQFF. CDR3 coding DNA: TGTGCCAGCAGCCAAGTGGTCTTCGGGGATGAGCAGTTCTTC. The rearrangement joins TRBV4-2 to TRBJ2-1; possible D gene TRBD2, 5 bases. Trimming left V 1 base short and J 8 bases short, with 12 bases between. CDR1 is LGHNA, CDR2 YNFKEQ, per germline. The CDR3 totals 14 residues.

J is TRBJ2-3 and V is TRBV11-2, with 9 positions matching TRBD2. The germline gives CDR1 SGHAT, CDR2 FQNNGV. This CDR3 has 15 residues. V lost 5 bases and J lost 10; bases outside the gene matches: 13. The CDR3 here is CASSPSGEGAYSQYF. The DNA for the CDR3 is TGTGCCAGCAGCCCTAGCGGGGAGGGTGCATACTCGCAGTATTTT.

The chain employs TRBV27 and TRBJ2-5, with D uncertain. The CDR3 consists of 12 residues. V was clipped by 8 bases and J by 5 bases, with 12 bases between them. In germline, CDR1 is MNHEY, CDR2 SMNVEV (reference sequence). The DNA of the CDR3 is TGTGCCAGCCGTCAGACTGTCGAGACCCAGTACTTC. Protein: CASRQTVETQYF.

This clone was observed a single time. Other nucleotide sequences in the sample specify the same CDR3. The V and J genes are TRBV2 and TRBJ2-7, with 8 bases matching TRBD1. The CDR3 has 14 amino acids. The trim removed 5 bases at V and 3 bases at J, leaving 6 bases unmatched. Germline values: CDR1 SNHLY, CDR2 FYNNEI. CDR3 sequence reads: CASSPGTGSYEQYF. For the CDR3, the DNA is TGTGCCAGCAGTCCCGGGACAGGAAGCTACGAGCAGTACTTC.